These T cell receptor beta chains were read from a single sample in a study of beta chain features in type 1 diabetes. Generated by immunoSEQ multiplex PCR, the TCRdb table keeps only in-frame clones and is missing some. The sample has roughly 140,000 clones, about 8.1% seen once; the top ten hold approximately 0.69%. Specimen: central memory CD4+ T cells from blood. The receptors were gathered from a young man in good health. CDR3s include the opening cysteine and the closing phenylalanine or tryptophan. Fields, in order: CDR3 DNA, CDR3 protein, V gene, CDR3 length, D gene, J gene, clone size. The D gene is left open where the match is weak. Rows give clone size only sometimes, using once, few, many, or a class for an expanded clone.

cdr3_nt: TGTGCCAGCACCACTGGGACAGTCCAATACGAGCAGTACTTC; cdr3_aa: CASTTGTVQYEQYF; v_call: TRBV6-1; cdr3_length: 14; d_call: TRBD1; j_call: TRBJ2-7; clone_size: NA
cdr3_nt: TGTGCCAGCAGCTTCGGTGCGGCGGGGGGGGAGCAGTACTTC; cdr3_aa: CASSFGAAGGEQYF; v_call: TRBV7-2; cdr3_length: 14; d_call: TRBD2; j_call: TRBJ2-7; clone_size: NA
cdr3_nt: TGTGCCAGCAGCAAATGGGACAGGGATAACTATGGCTACACCTTC; cdr3_aa: CASSKWDRDNYGYTF; v_call: TRBV9; cdr3_length: 15; d_call: TRBD1; j_call: TRBJ1-2; clone_size: few
cdr3_nt: TGTGCCTGGGGGGACGACAGGGGCAATCAGCCCCAGCATTTT; cdr3_aa: CAWGDDRGNQPQHF; v_call: TRBV30; cdr3_length: 14; d_call: TRBD1; j_call: TRBJ1-5; clone_size: few
cdr3_nt: TGTGCCAGAGGCCAGGGGATGAACACTGAAGCTTTCTTT; cdr3_aa: CARGQGMNTEAFF; v_call: TRBV2; cdr3_length: 13; d_call: NA; j_call: TRBJ1-1; clone_size: few
cdr3_nt: TGTGCCAGCAGCCAACGGACTAGCGGGGGCACAGATACGCAGTATTTT; cdr3_aa: CASSQRTSGGTDTQYF; v_call: TRBV13; cdr3_length: 16; d_call: TRBD2; j_call: TRBJ2-3; clone_size: NA
cdr3_nt: TGTGCCAGCAGCGTAGAGGGACAGGGGAATTCACCCCTCCACTTT; cdr3_aa: CASSVEGQGNSPLHF; v_call: TRBV9; cdr3_length: 15; d_call: TRBD1; j_call: TRBJ1-6; clone_size: many
cdr3_nt: TGTGCCAGCAGTTTCAGGGTTTCGGATGAGCAGTTCTTC; cdr3_aa: CASSFRVSDEQFF; v_call: TRBV28; cdr3_length: 13; d_call: NA; j_call: TRBJ2-1; clone_size: few
cdr3_nt: TGTGCCAGCTCGCGGGTTAGGACAGGGGTGAACACTGAAGCTTTCTTT; cdr3_aa: CASSRVRTGVNTEAFF; v_call: TRBV18; cdr3_length: 16; d_call: TRBD1; j_call: TRBJ1-1; clone_size: NA
cdr3_nt: TGTGCCAGCAGCGCCTTCAACTCCAATGAGCAGTTCTTC; cdr3_aa: CASSAFNSNEQFF; v_call: TRBV7-2; cdr3_length: 13; d_call: NA; j_call: TRBJ2-1; clone_size: NA
cdr3_nt: TGCGCCAGCAGCCAAGTCGACATCATGACCTACAATGAGCAGTTCTTC; cdr3_aa: CASSQVDIMTYNEQFF; v_call: TRBV4-3; cdr3_length: 16; d_call: NA; j_call: TRBJ2-1; clone_size: few
cdr3_nt: TGTGCCAGCAGTGAAGCGGGACTAGCGGGGTGGACCTACGAGCAGTACTTC; cdr3_aa: CASSEAGLAGWTYEQYF; v_call: TRBV6-1; cdr3_length: 17; d_call: TRBD2; j_call: TRBJ2-7; clone_size: few
cdr3_nt: TGTGCCAGCAGTGATAGACTAGCGGGAGAGGATGAGCAGTTCTTC; cdr3_aa: CASSDRLAGEDEQFF; v_call: TRBV6-4; cdr3_length: 15; d_call: TRBD2; j_call: TRBJ2-1; clone_size: many
cdr3_nt: TGTGCCAGCTCGGGATTCGCTGCTTCCTACGAGCAGTACTTC; cdr3_aa: CASSGFAASYEQYF; v_call: TRBV7-9; cdr3_length: 14; d_call: NA; j_call: TRBJ2-7; clone_size: NA
cdr3_nt: TGTGCCAGCAGCTTAGACGGGAGGGCCAGGGAGACCCAGTACTTC; cdr3_aa: CASSLDGRARETQYF; v_call: TRBV7-2; cdr3_length: 15; d_call: TRBD2; j_call: TRBJ2-5; clone_size: few
cdr3_nt: TGTGCCAGCAGCTTAGCTAGTCTCTCCACAGATACGCAGTATTTT; cdr3_aa: CASSLASLSTDTQYF; v_call: TRBV7-2; cdr3_length: 15; d_call: NA; j_call: TRBJ2-3; clone_size: few
cdr3_nt: TGTGCCAGCAGTCCGAGCGGGAGATTCGGCACAGATACGCAGTATTTT; cdr3_aa: CASSPSGRFGTDTQYF; v_call: TRBV2; cdr3_length: 16; d_call: TRBD2; j_call: TRBJ2-3; clone_size: many
cdr3_nt: TGTGCCAGTAGCGGTCTGCAGGGCGCCAAAAACATTCAGTACTTC; cdr3_aa: CASSGLQGAKNIQYF; v_call: TRBV19; cdr3_length: 15; d_call: NA; j_call: TRBJ2-4; clone_size: few
cdr3_nt: TGTGCCAGCAGCCAAGGAGGGCTGGCAACTGAAGCTTTCTTT; cdr3_aa: CASSQGGLATEAFF; v_call: TRBV14; cdr3_length: 14; d_call: NA; j_call: TRBJ1-1; clone_size: NA
cdr3_nt: TGTGCCAGCAGCTTAGGACTAGCGGGGGCTCAAGAGACCCAGTACTTC; cdr3_aa: CASSLGLAGAQETQYF; v_call: TRBV7-2; cdr3_length: 16; d_call: TRBD2; j_call: TRBJ2-5; clone_size: many
cdr3_nt: TGTGCCAGCAGCAGAGGGGTAGCGGGAGGGAGCTCCTACGAGCAGTACTTC; cdr3_aa: CASSRGVAGGSSYEQYF; v_call: TRBV7-9; cdr3_length: 17; d_call: TRBD2; j_call: TRBJ2-7; clone_size: NA
cdr3_nt: TGTGCCGCCAAAGGGGGACAGGGCAATCAGCCCCAGCATTTT; cdr3_aa: CAAKGGQGNQPQHF; v_call: TRBV6-5; cdr3_length: 14; d_call: TRBD1; j_call: TRBJ1-5; clone_size: NA
cdr3_nt: TGTGCCAGCAGCTTAGGTAGTAGCGGGGAAAACATTCAGTACTTC; cdr3_aa: CASSLGSSGENIQYF; v_call: TRBV7-9; cdr3_length: 15; d_call: TRBD2; j_call: TRBJ2-4; clone_size: NA
cdr3_nt: TGTGCCAGCAGCGGGCGACTAGCGGCTTACAATGAGCAGTTCTTC; cdr3_aa: CASSGRLAAYNEQFF; v_call: TRBV9; cdr3_length: 15; d_call: TRBD2; j_call: TRBJ2-1; clone_size: NA
cdr3_nt: TGTGCCAGCACGTTTACAGGGTCAGGCAATCAGCCCCAGCATTTT; cdr3_aa: CASTFTGSGNQPQHF; v_call: TRBV6-1; cdr3_length: 15; d_call: NA; j_call: TRBJ1-5; clone_size: NA
cdr3_nt: TGCGCCAGCAGCCAAGATGCCGGAGGAGGGTATGGCTACACCTTC; cdr3_aa: CASSQDAGGGYGYTF; v_call: TRBV4-1; cdr3_length: 15; d_call: NA; j_call: TRBJ1-2; clone_size: many
cdr3_nt: TGTGCCAGCAGCTTAGAGGGGGCGAATCAGCCCCAGCATTTT; cdr3_aa: CASSLEGANQPQHF; v_call: TRBV7-6; cdr3_length: 14; d_call: TRBD1; j_call: TRBJ1-5; clone_size: NA
cdr3_nt: TGTGCCAGCAGCGTAGGGCAGAGGAATGAAAAACTGTTTTTT; cdr3_aa: CASSVGQRNEKLFF; v_call: TRBV9; cdr3_length: 14; d_call: NA; j_call: TRBJ1-4; clone_size: NA
cdr3_nt: TGTGCCAGCAGCTTAGAAGGGGGACAGGGAGGGCTCGAGCAGTACTTC; cdr3_aa: CASSLEGGQGGLEQYF; v_call: TRBV7-2; cdr3_length: 16; d_call: TRBD1; j_call: TRBJ2-7; clone_size: NA
cdr3_nt: TGTGCCAGCAGCCCCCATGGGGCCGCTCGGAATGAGCAGTTCTTC; cdr3_aa: CASSPHGAARNEQFF; v_call: TRBV9; cdr3_length: 15; d_call: NA; j_call: TRBJ2-1; clone_size: few
cdr3_nt: TGTGCCAGCAGCTTATCGCACAGGGGATACTATGGCTACACCTTC; cdr3_aa: CASSLSHRGYYGYTF; v_call: TRBV5-6; cdr3_length: 15; d_call: TRBD1; j_call: TRBJ1-2; clone_size: few
cdr3_nt: TGTGCCAGCAGCCAATACAGGAAACCGGACAGGCCTTCCTACGAGCAGTACTTC; cdr3_aa: CASSQYRKPDRPSYEQYF; v_call: TRBV14; cdr3_length: 18; d_call: TRBD1; j_call: TRBJ2-7; clone_size: once
cdr3_nt: TGTGCCAGCTCCCTGGGACAGGGAAATGAAAAACTGTTTTTT; cdr3_aa: CASSLGQGNEKLFF; v_call: TRBV18; cdr3_length: 14; d_call: TRBD1; j_call: TRBJ1-4; clone_size: NA
cdr3_nt: TGTGCCAGCAGCCCGCGGACAGTTGGGGGCTACACCTTC; cdr3_aa: CASSPRTVGGYTF; v_call: TRBV7-2; cdr3_length: 13; d_call: NA; j_call: TRBJ1-2; clone_size: few
cdr3_nt: TGTGCCAGCAGCTTAGCCCCAGACAGCTTCTACGAGCAGTACTTC; cdr3_aa: CASSLAPDSFYEQYF; v_call: TRBV7-2; cdr3_length: 15; d_call: NA; j_call: TRBJ2-7; clone_size: NA
cdr3_nt: TGCGCCAGCAGTCAAAGTACATCAGTCTCCTACGAGCAGTACTTC; cdr3_aa: CASSQSTSVSYEQYF; v_call: TRBV5-4; cdr3_length: 15; d_call: NA; j_call: TRBJ2-7; clone_size: NA
cdr3_nt: TGTGCCAGCAGCCAGCGGCTGTTGGCCTACGAGCAGTACTTC; cdr3_aa: CASSQRLLAYEQYF; v_call: TRBV7-9; cdr3_length: 14; d_call: NA; j_call: TRBJ2-7; clone_size: few
cdr3_nt: TGTGCCAGCAGCCCGCAGGAAAGCGGGAACTCCTACGAGCAGTACTTC; cdr3_aa: CASSPQESGNSYEQYF; v_call: TRBV5-4; cdr3_length: 16; d_call: TRBD2; j_call: TRBJ2-7; clone_size: many
cdr3_nt: TGTGCCAGCAGTCCCCCCCTACAGCAAAACACTGAAGCTTTCTTT; cdr3_aa: CASSPPLQQNTEAFF; v_call: TRBV25-1; cdr3_length: 15; d_call: NA; j_call: TRBJ1-1; clone_size: few
cdr3_nt: TGTGCCAGCAGTTTAAGCGGGAGTGGGAATGAGCAGTTCTTC; cdr3_aa: CASSLSGSGNEQFF; v_call: TRBV28; cdr3_length: 14; d_call: TRBD2; j_call: TRBJ2-1; clone_size: NA
cdr3_nt: TGTGCCAGCAGTTCCGGGGACTCCTACGAGCAGTACTTC; cdr3_aa: CASSSGDSYEQYF; v_call: TRBV28; cdr3_length: 13; d_call: NA; j_call: TRBJ2-7; clone_size: few
cdr3_nt: TGTGCCAGCAACAGCGGGGGGGCTCAGGGTACGCAGTATTTT; cdr3_aa: CASNSGGAQGTQYF; v_call: TRBV5-4; cdr3_length: 14; d_call: TRBD2; j_call: TRBJ2-3; clone_size: few
cdr3_nt: TGTGCCAGCAGCTTACACGGCGAGCAGTACTTC; cdr3_aa: CASSLHGEQYF; v_call: TRBV28; cdr3_length: 11; d_call: NA; j_call: TRBJ2-7; clone_size: few
cdr3_nt: TGTGCCAGCAGGCGGGACAGTGAAGCTTTCTTT; cdr3_aa: CASRRDSEAFF; v_call: TRBV27; cdr3_length: 11; d_call: TRBD1; j_call: TRBJ1-1; clone_size: NA
cdr3_nt: TGTGCCATCAAGGAAAACAGGGGGGGCACTGAAGCTTTCTTT; cdr3_aa: CAIKENRGGTEAFF; v_call: TRBV10-3; cdr3_length: 14; d_call: TRBD1; j_call: TRBJ1-1; clone_size: few
cdr3_nt: TGTGCCAGCAGCCTAGGGGCCGAGCAGTACTTC; cdr3_aa: CASSLGAEQYF; v_call: TRBV7-9; cdr3_length: 11; d_call: NA; j_call: TRBJ2-7; clone_size: few
cdr3_nt: TGTGCCAGCAGTCTCGCCTACGAGCAGTACTTC; cdr3_aa: CASSLAYEQYF; v_call: TRBV27; cdr3_length: 11; d_call: NA; j_call: TRBJ2-7; clone_size: few
cdr3_nt: TGTGCCAGCAGCTTACAGGGGGCTAGCACAGATACGCAGTATTTT; cdr3_aa: CASSLQGASTDTQYF; v_call: TRBV5-5; cdr3_length: 15; d_call: TRBD1; j_call: TRBJ2-3; clone_size: few
cdr3_nt: TGCGCCAGCAGCCCGCTGACAGGGGGGAGCACTGAAGCTTTCTTT; cdr3_aa: CASSPLTGGSTEAFF; v_call: TRBV5-1; cdr3_length: 15; d_call: TRBD1; j_call: TRBJ1-1; clone_size: few